Below, 15 T cell receptor beta chains from the same sample are listed, as sequenced in a study of T cell repertoires in cytomegalovirus infection. TCRdb re-called the reads with MiXCR, one entry per CDR3 protein. Among 680,000 or so distinct CDR3 sequences, about a third were seen once, and the ten largest hold around 3%. Sequencing input: PBMCs. Receptors were obtained from a human donor in good health (CMV status not recorded). Some clones in this sample may be carry-over from other donors' samples.

This sequence joins TRBV12-3 or TRBV12-4 and TRBJ1-2, with 9 bases identical to TRBD1. V lost 6 bases and J lost 9; bases outside the gene matches: 5. CDR3 length: 12 residues. In DNA, the CDR3 is TGTGCCAGCAGCCCGGGACAGGGTAGCTACACCTTC. Protein sequence: CASSPGQGSYTF.

In this sample, this clonotype turned up many times. The chain recombines TRBV7-6 with TRBJ2-1, with 7 bases fitting TRBD1. The J segment lost 1 base and the V segment lost 5 bases, leaving 11 bases of the junction unmatched. This CDR3 has 17 amino acids. Germline V gene lookup returns CDR1 SGHVS and CDR2 FNYEAQ. DNA of the CDR3: TGTGCCAGCAGCCCCTACCAGGGACAGAAATCCTACAATGAGCAGTTCTTC. Protein sequence: CASSPYQGQKSYNEQFF.

The rearrangement uses TRBV11-2 and TRBJ2-7, with 10 positions matching TRBD1. The V segment lost 4 bases and the J segment 4 bases; nucleotides outside the gene matches: 10. Germline V gene lookup returns CDR1 SGHAT and CDR2 FQNNGV. This CDR3 comprises 16 residues. The DNA for the CDR3 is TGTGCCAGCAGCTCCTTCCGCCGGGACAGGGGTTACGAGCAGTACTTC. This gives the protein CASSSFRRDRGYEQYF.

This clonotype was observed a handful of times. V is TRBV11-2 and J is TRBJ2-3; D unresolved. The CDR3 is made up of 15 amino acids. Germline loops: CDR1 SGHAT, CDR2 FQNNGV. V was trimmed by 3 bases and J by 3 bases, leaving 13 bases between them. The CDR3 DNA follows: TGTGCCAGCAGCTTCTTGTCGGTCCAGACAGATACGCAGTATTTT. As protein: CASSFLSVQTDTQYF.

V is TRBV20-1 and J is TRBJ1-1; D possibly corresponds to TRBD1 (5 bases). Germline CDR1 DFQATT, CDR2 SNEGSKA (reference sequence). V lost 5 bases and J 1 base, leaving 14 bases between the germline ends. The CDR3 covers 14 residues. The CDR3 spells CSAPPPGRNTEAFF. DNA for the CDR3: TGCAGTGCTCCGCCGCCGGGGCGGAACACTGAAGCTTTCTTT.

V gene TRBV7-2 combines with J gene TRBJ1-4, with 8 bases that match TRBD1. Germline V CDR1 and CDR2: SGHTA, FQGNSA. CDR3 length: 17 amino acids. V shed 3 bases and J 16 bases; nucleotides not matched to a gene: 22. The CDR3 DNA follows: TGTGCCAGCAGCTTGATGGGGACAGGTCCAGTAAGGGGCGAACAGTTTTTT. It is translated as CASSLMGTGPVRGEQFF.

This clonotype was detected a few times. The V gene is TRBV6-1, the J gene TRBJ1-1; D unclear. V was trimmed by 1 base and J by 6 bases, leaving 15 bases between them. From germline, CDR1 is MNHNS and CDR2 SASEGT. CDR3 length: 15 amino acids. CDR3 amino acids: CASSEVGAGYSEAFF. The CDR3 nucleotides are TGTGCCAGCAGTGAAGTGGGCGCAGGCTACTCTGAAGCTTTCTTT.

As for this clonotype: No conserved phenylalanine or tryptophan is present at the end of the CDR3, so a read error is the likely explanation. The J gene is TRBJ2-7, the V gene TRBV27; D is unclear. There are 13 residues in the CDR3. The germline gives CDR1 MNHEY, CDR2 SMNVEV (reference sequence). V was clipped by 5 bases and J by 2 bases, with 10 bases between them. CDR3 region: CASSPQGPYEQYL. CDR3 DNA sequence: TGTGCCAGCAGTCCCCAAGGACCCTACGAGCAGTACTTA.

The J gene is TRBJ2-3, the V gene TRBV19; D might be TRBD2 (5 bases). V was clipped by 6 bases and J by 4 bases, with 11 bases between them. The CDR3 is 13 amino acids. The germline V gene encodes CDR1 LNHDA and CDR2 SQIVND (reference sequence). The CDR3 DNA reads TGTGCCAGTAGGAGGAGCGGCCCAGATACGCAGTATTTT. Translation: CASRRSGPDTQYF.

This chain joins TRBV7-6 and TRBJ2-1, with 11 nucleotides matching TRBD2. The CDR3 is made up of 16 amino acids. After removal of 1 base from V and 7 bases from J, the junction contained 6 bases not matched to a gene. Looked up from germline, CDR1 is SGHVS and CDR2 is FNYEAQ. In DNA form, the CDR3 reads TGTGCCAGCAGCTTAGAAGCTAGCGGGGGGTCGAATGAGCAGTTCTTC. This gives the protein CASSLEASGGSNEQFF. Using reference TRBV7-6 and TRBJ2-1 for the parts outside the CDR3, the full variable domain is GAGVSQSPRYKVTKRGQDVALRCDPISGHVSLYWYRQALGQGPEFLTYFNYEAQQDKSGLPNDRFSAERPEGSISTLTIQRTEQRDSAMYRCASSLEASGGSNEQFFGPGTRLTVL.

The chain joins TRBV10-3 to TRBJ2-3; 7 nucleotides align to TRBD2. Germline CDR1 reads ENHRY; CDR2 reads SYGVKD. Trimming cost V 3 bases and J 3 bases; bases outside gene matches: 9. The CDR3 is made up of 16 amino acids. The chain's CDR3 is CAISEGRLAVTDTQYF. For the CDR3, the DNA is TGTGCCATCAGTGAAGGCAGACTAGCTGTAACAGATACGCAGTATTTT.

This clonotype was observed a handful of times. The chain carries TRBV6-1 and TRBJ2-5, with D hard to call. The germline CDR1 and CDR2 sequences are MNHNS and SASEGT. CDR3 length: 13 amino acids. V lost 5 bases to trimming and J lost 4 bases, with 11 bases between them. For the CDR3, the DNA is TGTGCCAGCAGTTCCGAGAGTGGAGAGACCCAGTACTTC. It codes for CASSSESGETQYF.

The chain uses TRBV14 and TRBJ2-2; D perhaps matches TRBD1 (6 bases). The CDR3 loop spans 16 amino acids. V shed 1 base and J shed 3 bases, with 12 bases lying between them. Germline V CDR1 and CDR2: SGHDN, FVKESK. The CDR3 nucleotides are TGTGCCAGCAGCCAAGTTGGGGGCGAGGACACCGGGGAGCTGTTTTTT. It yields the protein CASSQVGGEDTGELFF.

In regard to this clonotype: At one end the junction does not follow the germline gene, possibly because of a read error. This chain links TRBV7-6 with TRBJ2-5, with a possible D match to TRBD2 (5 bases). The germline gives CDR1 SGHVS, CDR2 FNYEAQ. CDR3 length equals 14 residues. The DNA for the CDR3 is TGTGCTAGCAGCTTAGCGCATTCCCCAGAGACCCAGTACTTC. Translating gives CASSLAHSPETQYF.

The chain links TRBV4-1 to TRBJ2-7, with 9 bases lining up with TRBD2. CDR3 length: 19 amino acids. Germline V gene data show CDR1 as MGHRA and CDR2 as YSYEKL. The trim removed 4 bases at V and 0 bases at J, leaving 16 bases unmatched. The CDR3 loop reads CASSLYGTSFSAGSYEQYF. The CDR3 DNA is TGCGCCAGCAGCCTATATGGGACTAGCTTTTCCGCCGGCTCCTACGAGCAGTACTTC.